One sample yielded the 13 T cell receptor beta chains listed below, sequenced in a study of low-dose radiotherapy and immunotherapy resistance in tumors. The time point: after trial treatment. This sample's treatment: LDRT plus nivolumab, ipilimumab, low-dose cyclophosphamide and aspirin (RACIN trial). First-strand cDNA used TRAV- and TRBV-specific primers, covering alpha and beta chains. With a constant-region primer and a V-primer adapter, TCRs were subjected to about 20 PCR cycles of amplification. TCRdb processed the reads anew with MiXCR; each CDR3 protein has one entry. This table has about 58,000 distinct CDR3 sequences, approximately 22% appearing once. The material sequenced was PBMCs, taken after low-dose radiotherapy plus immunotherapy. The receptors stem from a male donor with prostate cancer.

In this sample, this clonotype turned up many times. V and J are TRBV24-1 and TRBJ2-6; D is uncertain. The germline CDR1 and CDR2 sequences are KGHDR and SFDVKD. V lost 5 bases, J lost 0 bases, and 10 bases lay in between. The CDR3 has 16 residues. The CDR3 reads CATSAASFSGANVLTF. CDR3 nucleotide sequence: TGTGCCACCAGTGCGGCCAGCTTCTCTGGGGCCAACGTCCTGACTTTC.

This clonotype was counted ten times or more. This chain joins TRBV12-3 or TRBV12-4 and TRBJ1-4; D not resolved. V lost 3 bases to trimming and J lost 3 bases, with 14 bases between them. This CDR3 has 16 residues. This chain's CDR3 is CASSFSGFGANEKLFF. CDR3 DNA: TGTGCCAGCAGTTTCTCGGGATTCGGGGCTAATGAAAAACTGTTTTTT.

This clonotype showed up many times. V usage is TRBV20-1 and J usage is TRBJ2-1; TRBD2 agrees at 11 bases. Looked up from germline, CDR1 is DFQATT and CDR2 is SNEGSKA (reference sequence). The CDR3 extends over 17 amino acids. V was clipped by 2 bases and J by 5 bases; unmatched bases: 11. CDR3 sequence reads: CSARSGASGGLNNEQFF. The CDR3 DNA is TGCAGTGCTAGATCAGGAGCTAGCGGGGGGCTGAACAATGAGCAGTTCTTC.

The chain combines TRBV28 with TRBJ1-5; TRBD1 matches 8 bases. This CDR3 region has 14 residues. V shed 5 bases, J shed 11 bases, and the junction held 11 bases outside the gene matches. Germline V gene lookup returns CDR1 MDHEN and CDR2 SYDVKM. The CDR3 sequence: CASSEDRVSLAQHF. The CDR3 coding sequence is TGTGCCAGCAGTGAGGACAGGGTGTCATTGGCCCAGCATTTT.

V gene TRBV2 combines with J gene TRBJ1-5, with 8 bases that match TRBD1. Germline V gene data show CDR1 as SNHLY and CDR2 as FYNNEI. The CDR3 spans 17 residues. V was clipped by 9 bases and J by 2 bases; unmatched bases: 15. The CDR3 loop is CASAGTGLPSGNQPQHF. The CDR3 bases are TGTGCCAGTGCCGGGACAGGACTCCCTTCGGGCAATCAGCCCCAGCATTTT.

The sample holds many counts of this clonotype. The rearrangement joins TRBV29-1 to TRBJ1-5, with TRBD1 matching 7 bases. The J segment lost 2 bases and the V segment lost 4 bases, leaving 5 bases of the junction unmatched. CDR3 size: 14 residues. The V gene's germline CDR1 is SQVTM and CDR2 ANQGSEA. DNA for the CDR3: TGCAGCGTTGTCGCAGGGGGTGGCAATCAGCCCCAGCATTTT. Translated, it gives CSVVAGGGNQPQHF.

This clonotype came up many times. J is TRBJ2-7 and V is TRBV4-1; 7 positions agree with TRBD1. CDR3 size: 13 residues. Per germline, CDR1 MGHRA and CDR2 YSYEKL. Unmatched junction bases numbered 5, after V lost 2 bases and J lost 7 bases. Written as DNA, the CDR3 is TGCGCCAGCAGCCAACGGACCAGGGGGGAGCAGTACTTC. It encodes CASSQRTRGEQYF.

CDR3 nucleotides: TGCAGCGTTGGGGGGACTAGCGGGAGGAACGAGCAGTACTTC. Amino acids: CSVGGTSGRNEQYF. The chain joins TRBV29-1 to TRBJ2-7, with 15 nucleotides matching TRBD2. The V gene end was trimmed by 4 bases and the J gene end by 5 bases; junction bases not matched to a gene: 3. This CDR3 has 14 amino acids. In germline, CDR1 is SQVTM, CDR2 ANQGSEA.

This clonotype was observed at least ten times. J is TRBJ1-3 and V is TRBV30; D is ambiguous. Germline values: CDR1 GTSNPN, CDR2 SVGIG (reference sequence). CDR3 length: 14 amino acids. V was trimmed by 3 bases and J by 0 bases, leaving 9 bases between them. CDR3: CAWRAGTSGNTIYF. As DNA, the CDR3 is TGTGCCTGGAGGGCCGGAACCTCTGGAAACACCATATATTTT.

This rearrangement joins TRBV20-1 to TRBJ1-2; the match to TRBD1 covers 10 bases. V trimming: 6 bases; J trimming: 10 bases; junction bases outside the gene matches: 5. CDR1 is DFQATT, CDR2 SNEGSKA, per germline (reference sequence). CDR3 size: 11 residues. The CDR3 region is CSAKTGGVYTF. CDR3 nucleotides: TGCAGTGCCAAGACAGGGGGCGTCTACACCTTC.

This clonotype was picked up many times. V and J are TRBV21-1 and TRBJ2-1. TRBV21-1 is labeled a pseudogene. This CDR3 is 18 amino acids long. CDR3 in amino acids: CASSKVVGIVAPHNEQFF. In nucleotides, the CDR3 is TGTGCCAGCAGCAAAGTGGTGGGTATAGTAGCTCCACACAATGAGCAGTTCTTC.

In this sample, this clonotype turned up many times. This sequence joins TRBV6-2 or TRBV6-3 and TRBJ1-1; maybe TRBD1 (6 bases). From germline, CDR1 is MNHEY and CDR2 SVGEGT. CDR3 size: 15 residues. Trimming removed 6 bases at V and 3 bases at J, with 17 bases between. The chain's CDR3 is CASSSRGQRDTEAFF. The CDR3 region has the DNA TGTGCCAGCAGCTCCCGCGGACAGAGAGACACTGAAGCTTTCTTT.

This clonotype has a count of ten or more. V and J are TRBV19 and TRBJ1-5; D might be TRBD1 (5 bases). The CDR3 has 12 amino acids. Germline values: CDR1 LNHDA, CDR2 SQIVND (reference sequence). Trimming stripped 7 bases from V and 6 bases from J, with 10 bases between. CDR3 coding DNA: TGTGCCAGTACCTCCGGGGCTCAGCCCCAGCATTTT. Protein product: CASTSGAQPQHF.